The 14 T cell receptor beta chains below all came from one sample that was sequenced in a study of regulatory T cells in long-lasting Graves disease. Time point denoted: newly diagnosed GD, antithyroid drugs for less than 3 months. Scientists built the TCR library using RNA that was extracted from PBMCs. The authors built TCR beta libraries using iRepertoire HTBI primers and Arm-PCR of CDR3 regions. From the multiplex PCR reads, TCRdb called clonotypes with MiXCR, one entry per CDR3 protein. Among under 450,000 distinct CDR3 sequences listed, approximately 12% were seen once. These data also featured in a second study, about T cells in Graves' hyperthyroidism and ophthalmopathy.

Sequences were derived from peripheral blood mononuclear cells (PBMCs), sampled at new diagnosis, from a patient treated with antithyroid drugs. The receptors derive from a woman between 18 and 30 years old with Graves disease.

This clonotype was picked up many times. The rearrangement links TRBV15 to TRBJ2-3; no clear D gene. Germline values: CDR1 LNHNV, CDR2 YYDKDF (reference sequence). The CDR3 sequence is 13 residues long. V lost 8 bases and J lost 6, with 15 bases in between. CDR3 in amino acids: CATRVGNGDTQYF. The CDR3 DNA follows: TGTGCCACCCGTGTTGGGAACGGGGATACGCAGTATTTT.

This clonotype was found many times. V usage is TRBV20-1 and J usage is TRBJ1-1; TRBD1 is a possible D gene (6 bases). Between the trimmed V and J ends, which lost 5 bases and 1 base, there was a span of 17 bases. The germline V gene encodes CDR1 DFQATT and CDR2 SNEGSKA (reference sequence). There are 15 residues in the CDR3. The CDR3 DNA reads TGCAGTGCTTCCGGGATGGGGGGACAGAACACTGAAGCTTTCTTT. It encodes CSASGMGGQNTEAFF.

Note on this clonotype: The junction differs from germline at one of its ends, possibly a read error. This chain uses TRBV12-3 or TRBV12-4 with TRBJ2-7, with D maybe TRBD1 (6 bases). The CDR3 sequence is 13 residues long. The CDR3 protein is CASSLRTAVIINF. DNA for the CDR3: TGTGCCAGCAGTCTAAGGACAGCCGTTATTATAAACTTC.

Only a few counts were recorded for this clonotype. The V gene is TRBV4-1, the J gene TRBJ1-5; D gene uncertain. The germline CDR1 and CDR2 sequences are MGHRA and YSYEKL. The CDR3 covers 17 residues. The ends were cut back, 3 bases at V and 6 bases at J, with 21 bases in the middle. In DNA form, the CDR3 reads TGCGCCAGCAGCCAGATCGGGCAGTCGAGGTTGTTTCAGCCCCAGCATTTT. It yields the protein CASSQIGQSRLFQPQHF.

This clonotype was seen many times. The chain carries TRBV27 and TRBJ2-1, with 8 bases matching TRBD2. The CDR3 is made up of 15 amino acids. Germline assignment: CDR1 MNHEY and CDR2 SMNVEV (reference sequence). The V and J ends lost 6 bases and 8 bases, in that order; junction bases with no gene match: 12. The CDR3 coding sequence is TGTGCCAGCAGCCCCGAGGTAGCGGGATTCGATGAGCAGTTCTTC. Translation gives CASSPEVAGFDEQFF.

On this clonotype itself: The conserved closing phenylalanine or tryptophan is absent in this CDR3, likely reflecting a read error. The rearrangement uses TRBV12-3 or TRBV12-4 and TRBJ1-2; tentatively, D is TRBD1 (5 bases). CDR3 length: 18 residues. Trimming took 2 bases from V and 4 from J, leaving 23 bases between them. This CDR3 reads CASSLRPGVRGEIYGYTI. CDR3 DNA sequence: TGTGCCAGCAGTTTACGGCCTGGGGTGAGGGGCGAAATCTATGGCTACACCATC.

This rearrangement joins TRBV18 to TRBJ1-5; 8 nucleotides match TRBD1. Germline assignment: CDR1 KGHSH and CDR2 LQKENI. Germline trimming cut 2 bases from V and 6 bases from J; bases unmatched to any gene: 9. The length of the CDR3 is 16 residues. The CDR3 reads CASSPTTSGQGQPQHF. The CDR3 coding sequence is TGTGCCAGCTCACCAACGACAAGTGGACAGGGTCAGCCCCAGCATTTT. Using reference TRBV18 and TRBJ1-5 for the parts outside the CDR3, the full variable domain is NAGVMQNPRHLVRRRGQEARLRCSPMKGHSHVYWYRQLPEEGLKFMVYLQKENIIDESGMPKERFSAEFPKEGPSILRIQQVVRGDSAAYFCASSPTTSGQGQPQHFGDGTRLSIL.

The V gene is TRBV7-8, the J gene TRBJ2-7; D might be TRBD1 or TRBD2, each matching 5 bases. V lost 3 bases to trimming and J lost 7 bases, with 13 bases between them. Germline assignment: CDR1 SGHVS and CDR2 FQNEAQ. CDR3 length: 13 amino acids. This CDR3 is CASSLGDRREQYV. The CDR3, as DNA: TGTGCCAGCAGCTTGGGGGACCGGCGGGAGCAGTACGTC.

The table lists this clonotype with a few counts. The rearrangement links TRBV12-3 or TRBV12-4 to TRBJ2-1; D unresolved. This CDR3 is built from 15 residues. Trimming took 0 bases from V and 4 from J, leaving 10 bases between them. As DNA, the CDR3 is TGTGCCAGCAGTTTAGCGCGGCTGCTGTACAATGAGCAGTTCTTC. Amino acids: CASSLARLLYNEQFF.

This clonotype was counted at least ten times. The V gene is TRBV11-3, the J gene TRBJ2-7; 7 bases fit TRBD1. The CDR3 is made up of 16 amino acids. The V segment lost 5 bases and the J segment 1 base; nucleotides outside the gene matches: 11. Germline V gene lookup returns CDR1 SGHNT and CDR2 YENEEA. The CDR3 region has the DNA TGTGCCAGCAGCCCTCGGGGCCCGACAGGGTCCTACGAGCAGTACGTC. This gives the protein CASSPRGPTGSYEQYV.

This clonotype was detected many times. The rearrangement links TRBV20-1 to TRBJ1-4; the D is unclear. CDR1 is DFQATT, CDR2 SNEGSKA, per germline (reference sequence). The CDR3 covers 13 residues. With 1 base removed from V and 6 bases from J, the gap between germline ends came to 9 bases. The CDR3 sequence: CSARGGGHEKLFF. The CDR3 coding sequence is TGCAGTGCTAGAGGAGGTGGCCATGAAAAACTGTTTTTT.

This clonotype was recorded at least ten times. The junction does not match germline at one end; this may be a read error. The chain is built from TRBV11-2 and TRBJ1-1, with 7 positions matching TRBD1. The CDR3 consists of 16 residues. CDR1 and CDR2 (germline): SGHAT, FQNNGV. The CDR3 reads CASSVNPGTANTEAFF. CDR3 nucleotides: TGCGCCAGCAGCGTGAATCCCGGGACAGCCAATACTGAAGCTTTCTTT.

The table lists this clonotype with many counts. The chain links TRBV6-2 or TRBV6-3 to TRBJ2-1, with D hard to call. Between the trimmed V and J ends, which lost 7 bases and 9 bases, there was a span of 16 bases. The CDR3 length is 13 residues. Germline loops: CDR1 MNHEY, CDR2 SVGEGT. The CDR3 nucleotides read TGTGCCAGCAATAATCTCAGCACGGGTGAGCAGTTCTTC. It is translated as CASNNLSTGEQFF.

There are many counts of this clonotype. The chain carries TRBV11-3 and TRBJ2-2; maybe TRBD2 (5 bases). This CDR3 is built from 14 residues. The germline V gene encodes CDR1 SGHNT and CDR2 YENEEA. Trimming removed 4 bases at V and 9 bases at J, with 15 bases between. The CDR3: CASSSRAAGRELFF. The CDR3 DNA reads TGTGCCAGCAGCTCCCGGGCTGCGGGCCGGGAGCTGTTTTTT. The full variable domain, in which reference TRBV11-3 and TRBJ2-2 provide the parts outside the CDR3, is EAGVVQSPRYKIIEKKQPVAFWCNPISGHNTLYWYLQNLGQGPELLIRYENEEAVDDSQLPKDRFSAERLKGVDSTLKIQPAELGDSAVYLCASSSRAAGRELFFGEGSRLTVL.